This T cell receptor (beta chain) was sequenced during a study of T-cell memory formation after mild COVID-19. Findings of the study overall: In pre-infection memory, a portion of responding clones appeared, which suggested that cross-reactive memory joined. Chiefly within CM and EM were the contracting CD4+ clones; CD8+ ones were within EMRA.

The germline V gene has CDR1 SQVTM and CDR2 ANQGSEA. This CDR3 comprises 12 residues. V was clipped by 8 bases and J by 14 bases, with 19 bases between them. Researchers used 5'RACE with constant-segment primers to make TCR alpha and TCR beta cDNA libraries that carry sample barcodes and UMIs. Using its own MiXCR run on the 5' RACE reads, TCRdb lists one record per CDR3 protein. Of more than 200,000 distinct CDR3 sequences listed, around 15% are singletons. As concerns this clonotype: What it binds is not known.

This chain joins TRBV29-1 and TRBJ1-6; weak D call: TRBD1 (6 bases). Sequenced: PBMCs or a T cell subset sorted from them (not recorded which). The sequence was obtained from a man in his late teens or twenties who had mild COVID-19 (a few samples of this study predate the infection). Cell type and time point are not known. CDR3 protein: CSFTGPGVALHF. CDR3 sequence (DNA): TGCAGCTTCACCGGGCCAGGGGTGGCCCTCCACTTT.